This T cell receptor (beta chain) was observed in a study of T-cell reconstitution after alpha-beta-depleted transplantation in children. As it was prepared, the TCRbeta library received unique molecular identifiers. TCRdb reanalysed the PCR reads using MiXCR and keeps one entry per CDR3 protein. The sample includes about 1,000,000 distinct CDR3 sequences, about 30% seen only once; the top ten take roughly 27%. This clonotype was counted ten times or more. CDR1 is SGHRS and CDR2 is YFSETQ in the germline V gene. Trimming cost V 3 bases and J 5 bases; bases outside gene matches: 11. The CDR3 contains 16 residues.

The gene calls are TRBV5-1 and TRBJ2-5, with TRBD1 identical over 9 bases. This sequence was found in a boy in the first two years of life who had a stem cell transplant for SCID, so the T cells may come from the graft donor. The input for sequencing was PBMCs, mostly from graft donor cells, taken 360 days after TCRalphabeta/CD19-depleted stem cell transplant. The CDR3 nucleotides read TGCGCCAGCAGCTCGCTAACCGGGACAGGGTTTGAGACCCAGTACTTC. Its protein product is CASSSLTGTGFETQYF.